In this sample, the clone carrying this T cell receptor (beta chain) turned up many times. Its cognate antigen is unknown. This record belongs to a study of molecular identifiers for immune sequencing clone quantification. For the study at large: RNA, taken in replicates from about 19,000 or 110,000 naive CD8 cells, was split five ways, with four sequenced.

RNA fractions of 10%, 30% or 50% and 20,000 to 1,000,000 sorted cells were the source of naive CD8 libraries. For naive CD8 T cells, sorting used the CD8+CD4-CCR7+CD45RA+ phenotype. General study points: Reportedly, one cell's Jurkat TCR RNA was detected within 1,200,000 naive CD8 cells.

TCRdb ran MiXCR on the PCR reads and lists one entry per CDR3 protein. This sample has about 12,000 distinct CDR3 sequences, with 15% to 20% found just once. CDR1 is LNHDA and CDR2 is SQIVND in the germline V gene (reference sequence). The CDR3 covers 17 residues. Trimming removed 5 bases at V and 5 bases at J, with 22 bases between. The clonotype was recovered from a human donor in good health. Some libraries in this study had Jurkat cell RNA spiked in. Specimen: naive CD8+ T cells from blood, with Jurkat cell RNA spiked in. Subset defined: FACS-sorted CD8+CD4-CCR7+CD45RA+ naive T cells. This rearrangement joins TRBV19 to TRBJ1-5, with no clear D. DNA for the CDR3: TGTGCCAGTAGTCCGGGTGGATGGGCAGCGGGCTATCAGCCCCAGCATTTT. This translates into CASSPGGWAAGYQPQHF.